Presented here are 10 T cell receptor beta chains from one specimen sequenced in a study of response to subunit inactivated influenza vaccine. TCRdb itself ran the RT-PCR reads through MiXCR, one entry per CDR3 protein. The sample lists 750,000 to 850,000 distinct CDR3 sequences, roughly 18% seen once, with about a tenth in the top ten. The sample in question was PBMCs from blood, obtained about 5 days after vaccination. Source of these receptors: a man aged 45-60 years who received an inactivated influenza vaccine.

This clonotype was detected ten times or more. This rearrangement joins TRBV12-3 or TRBV12-4 to TRBJ2-5, with D possibly matching TRBD1 (5 bases). The CDR3 loop spans 13 amino acids. With 3 bases removed from V and 4 bases from J, the gap between germline ends came to 9 bases. The CDR3 DNA follows: TGTGCCAGCAGTTTTTGGGGCGGAGAGACCCAGTACTTC. It encodes CASSFWGGETQYF.

V gene TRBV7-9 combines with J gene TRBJ2-7; TRBD1 matches at 10 bases. Germline loops: CDR1 SEHNR, CDR2 FQNEAQ (reference sequence). The CDR3 is 15 amino acids. The V gene end was trimmed by 5 bases and the J gene end by 3 bases; junction bases not matched to a gene: 7. The CDR3 DNA sequence: TGTGCCAGCAGCCCCTTTGGACAGGGGGTCTACGAGCAGTACTTC. Its protein is CASSPFGQGVYEQYF.

There are a few counts of this clonotype. The chain uses TRBV29-1 and TRBJ2-2; TRBD2 agrees at 10 bases. CDR3 length: 16 amino acids. Germline CDR1 SQVTM, CDR2 ANQGSEA. J gave up 1 base and V 4 bases, and 6 bases lay outside the gene matches. This CDR3 is CSVVVRLAGNTGELFF. Here the CDR3 DNA reads TGCAGCGTTGTCGTTAGACTAGCGGGGAACACCGGGGAGCTGTTTTTT.

V usage is TRBV15 and J usage is TRBJ1-4, with D hard to call. V shed 6 bases and J shed 1 base, with 9 bases lying between them. Germline loops: CDR1 LNHNV, CDR2 YYDKDF (reference sequence). CDR3 length: 14 amino acids. The CDR3 loop reads CATSLRKTNEKLFF. The CDR3 DNA reads TGTGCCACCAGTTTGAGGAAAACTAATGAAAAACTGTTTTTT.

This clonotype was counted ten times or more. The rearrangement joins TRBV20-1 to TRBJ2-1, with a tentative D call TRBD2 (5 bases). V was shortened by 6 bases and J by 6 bases, with 21 bases between the two germline ends. Germline V lookup: CDR1 DFQATT, CDR2 SNEGSKA (reference sequence). This CDR3 comprises 15 residues. The CDR3 loop reads CSALDKWLTLNEQFF. The CDR3 nucleotides read TGCAGTGCACTAGACAAATGGCTTACCCTCAATGAGCAGTTCTTC.

This chain joins TRBV7-2 and TRBJ2-7, with D maybe TRBD1 (6 bases). V was trimmed by 5 bases and J by 4 bases, leaving 18 bases between them. The germline CDR1 and CDR2 sequences are SGHTA and FQGNSA. There are 15 residues in the CDR3. The chain's CDR3 is CASSPTGRGHYEQYF. CDR3 nucleotides: TGTGCCAGCAGCCCCACCGGCAGGGGTCATTACGAGCAGTACTTC.

This clonotype was found a few times. The chain has TRBV19 and TRBJ2-5; D remains unclear. From germline, CDR1 is LNHDA and CDR2 SQIVND (reference sequence). Trimming cost V 3 bases and J 7 bases, with 15 bases left between them. This CDR3 contains 14 residues. The chain's CDR3 is CASSIPGSTGTQYF. CDR3 DNA: TGTGCCAGTAGTATTCCAGGATCCACGGGGACCCAGTACTTC.

DNA for the CDR3: TGCAGTGCTAGAGTCTCTAGCGGGAGTTCCTACGAGCAGTACTTC. Amino acid sequence: CSARVSSGSSYEQYF. The chain is built from TRBV20-1 and TRBJ2-7; 10 nucleotides line up with TRBD2. There are 15 residues in the CDR3. Trimming took 1 base from V and 1 from J; bases not matched to a gene: 4. CDR1 and CDR2 (germline): DFQATT, SNEGSKA (reference sequence).

The gene calls are TRBV12-3 or TRBV12-4 and TRBJ2-2; D may match TRBD1 or TRBD2 (5 bases each). V was pared by 7 bases and J by 1 base, with 13 bases between. The CDR3 spans 15 residues. CDR3 residues: CASTSGTQNTGELFF. The CDR3 coding sequence is TGTGCCAGCACCTCCGGGACCCAGAACACCGGGGAGCTGTTTTTT.

With regard to this clonotype: Mismatch with germline at one junction end may stem from a read error. V gene TRBV28 combines with J gene TRBJ2-3; 8 bases are a match to TRBD1. The germline gives CDR1 MDHEN, CDR2 SYDVKM. CDR3 length equals 17 residues. The CDR3: CARSLGVRDRSTDTQYF. In nucleotides, the CDR3 is TGTGCCAGGAGTTTAGGGGTACGGGACAGGAGCACAGATACGCAGTATTTT. Using reference TRBV28 and TRBJ2-3 for the parts outside the CDR3, the full variable domain is DVKVTQSSRYLVKRTGEKVFLECVQDMDHENMFWYRQDPGLGLRLIYFSYDVKMKEKGDIPEGYSVSREKKERFSLILESASTNQTSMYLCARSLGVRDRSTDTQYFGPGTRLTVL.